This T cell receptor beta chain appears in the sequencing data of a study of blood T cell repertoires in COVID-19. Turning to the study itself: Spain, Italy and the United States supplied samples that represented acute and convalescent COVID-19. In each case, the material was cDNA or gDNA derived from T cells, B-cell-depleted T cells, or PBMCs.

Source study methods: Amplification of reference gene primers was used by the study to estimate nucleated cell counts. Assay used: immunoSEQ multiplex PCR; TCRdb lists only in-frame clones, some missing. V and J calls and clone size are as listed in that table; D and trimming were resolved from the DNA. Altogether under 95,000 clones are present, 80% to 85% being singletons, with the ten largest covering 30% to 35%. Unmatched junction bases numbered 1, after V lost 4 bases and J lost 5 bases. The germline V gene encodes CDR1 LGHDT and CDR2 YNNKEL (reference sequence). The CDR3 has 15 amino acids. The sequence was obtained from an elderly woman with active or convalescent COVID-19. Source material: peripheral blood. The gene calls are TRBV3-1 (or the pseudogene TRBV3-2) and TRBJ2-1; TRBD2 agrees at 14 bases. The CDR3 region has the DNA TGTGCCAGCAGCCGACTAGCGGGAGGGGACAATGAGCAGTTCTTC. This sequence encodes CASSRLAGGDNEQFF.